This T cell receptor (delta chain) comes out of a study of human gamma delta and Vdelta1 T cells. By share, this clone counts as large. TCRdb reanalysed the PCR reads with CATT. The table lists fewer than 7,000 delta-chain clones, roughly 10% of them singletons. The CDR3 runs to 19 residues. V was pared by 2 bases and J by 0 bases, with 15 bases of the junction left unmatched. CDR1 is TSWWSYY, CDR2 QGS, per germline. The chain joins TRDV1 to TRDJ1; 7 nucleotides align to TRDD3. The TCR originated in a human donor in good health. Sequencing used naive CD27+ Vdelta1 gamma-delta T cells from blood. The CDR3 here is CALGELKRGIPHYTDKLIF. CDR3 DNA sequence: TGTGCTCTTGGGGAATTGAAACGAGGGATACCCCATTACACCGATAAACTCATCTTT.